This TCR beta chain was sequenced for a study of Ad26.COV2.S vaccination and SARS-CoV-2 variants. Study-level points and caveats: Reports say spike-specific CD8+ and CD4+ T cell responses covered substantial breadth after vaccination. Total responses of T cells may have been underestimated by the analyses of TCR breadth and depth.

The repertoire was sequenced with immunoSEQ multiplex PCR; TCRdb's copy has only in-frame clones and lacks some. This table has approximately 400,000 clones, about 92% appearing once. This clone was detected only once. The antigen is unknown. This material consisted of peripheral blood, taken after recovery from COVID-19. The receptor comes from a human donor who had recovered from COVID-19.

Here the CDR3 DNA reads TGCACCAGCAGCCCTTGTTCCAGGTTGAATAACTATGGCTACACCTTC. This gives the protein CTSSPCSRLNNYGYTF. The chain uses TRBV1 and TRBJ1-2; the table names TRBD1, a call not compared with the DNA. TRBV1 corresponds to a pseudogene. The CDR3 runs 16 residues.